The 17 T cell receptor beta chains below all came from one sample that was sequenced in a study of blood T cell repertoires in COVID-19. The table came from immunoSEQ multiplex PCR; TCRdb's copy has only in-frame clones and leaves some out. The repertoire includes roughly 150,000 clones, 78% of them detected once, and more than 11% sits in the top ten. The sample was peripheral blood. The receptors derive from a woman older than 75 with acute or convalescent COVID-19.

This clone was counted once. The V gene is TRBV12-3 or TRBV12-4, the J gene TRBJ2-1; D gene uncertain. Trimming pared 5 bases from V and 9 bases from J, leaving 11 bases between. The CDR3 loop spans 12 amino acids. For the CDR3, the DNA is TGTGCCAGCAGTAACTTGGTCGGTGAGCAGTTCTTC. It codes for CASSNLVGEQFF.

The chain employs TRBV11-2 and TRBJ1-2; 11 nucleotides line up with TRBD1. Germline trimming cut 5 bases from V and 7 bases from J; bases unmatched to any gene: 6. Germline assignment: CDR1 SGHAT and CDR2 FQNNGV. The CDR3 covers 14 residues. The CDR3 bases are TGTGCCAGCAGCAGTAGGGACAGGGGGGTTGGCTACACCTTC. Residues: CASSSRDRGVGYTF.

This clone was detected a few times. The V gene is TRBV3-1 (or the pseudogene TRBV3-2), the J gene TRBJ1-6; the D gene is possibly TRBD1 (5 bases). The CDR3 sequence is 15 residues long. The germline V gene encodes CDR1 LGHDT and CDR2 YNNKEL (reference sequence). V was cut by 4 bases and J by 4 bases, with 11 bases left in between. This CDR3 is CASSRGTGYNSPLHF. In nucleotides, the CDR3 is TGTGCCAGCAGCCGCGGGACGGGGTATAATTCACCCCTCCACTTT.

J is TRBJ2-4 and V is TRBV11-3, with 8 bases lining up with TRBD2. CDR1 and CDR2 from the germline V gene are SGHNT and YENEEA. V shed 7 bases and J 5 bases; nucleotides not matched to a gene: 13. CDR3 size: 16 residues. This CDR3 is CASTTIGLASQNIQYF. In nucleotides, the CDR3 is TGTGCCAGCACCACGATTGGACTAGCATCCCAAAACATTCAGTACTTC.

The chain carries TRBV19 and TRBJ1-1; 8 nucleotides align to TRBD1. The junction had 5 bases not matched to a gene; V was cut back by 5 bases and J by 0 bases. CDR1 LNHDA and CDR2 SQIVND come from the germline V gene (reference sequence). The CDR3 spans 15 residues. The CDR3 sequence is CASSPQGVVNTEAFF. In DNA form, the CDR3 reads TGTGCCAGTAGTCCACAGGGGGTAGTGAACACTGAAGCTTTCTTT.

This clone has at least ten counts. As DNA, the CDR3 is TGTGCCAGCAGTAGGCGGGGAGGTGGGGCCAACGTCCTGACTTTC. Its translation is CASSRRGGGANVLTF. J is TRBJ2-6 and V is TRBV6-5; TRBD2 might be the D (6 bases). CDR3 length: 15 residues. Germline V gives CDR1 MNHEY, CDR2 SVGAGI. Deletions cut 5 bases from V and 3 bases from J, with 11 bases between.

This rearrangement joins TRBV19 to TRBJ2-6; perhaps TRBD1 as D (6 bases). With 1 base removed from V and 0 bases from J, the gap between germline ends came to 10 bases. The CDR3 is 17 amino acids. Germline-derived CDR1 and CDR2 are LNHDA and SQIVND (reference sequence). This CDR3 reads CASSIGTVNSGANVLTF. CDR3 nucleotide sequence: TGTGCCAGTAGTATAGGGACAGTCAACTCTGGGGCCAACGTCCTGACTTTC.

The V and J genes are TRBV5-1 and TRBJ2-4, with 7 positions matching TRBD1. Germline CDR1 and CDR2: SGHRS and YFSETQ. V was clipped by 0 bases and J by 8 bases; unmatched bases: 5. This CDR3 region has 14 residues. CDR3 nucleotide sequence: TGCGCCAGCAGCTTGGAGGGGGCTCAAGACATTCAGTACTTC. It translates to CASSLEGAQDIQYF.

This clone was observed a handful of times. The rearrangement links TRBV27 to TRBJ2-7, with TRBD1 matching over 8 bases. Germline V gene lookup returns CDR1 MNHEY and CDR2 SMNVEV (reference sequence). V was clipped by 6 bases and J by 4 bases; unmatched bases: 17. This CDR3 region has 17 residues. CDR3 loop: CASSLKGQGGLDYEQYF. CDR3 DNA: TGTGCCAGCAGCCTCAAAGGACAGGGCGGTCTAGATTACGAGCAGTACTTC.

The chain carries TRBV28 and TRBJ2-7; 9 bases are a match to TRBD1. Germline trimming cut 2 bases from V and 0 bases from J; bases unmatched to any gene: 2. This CDR3 contains 15 residues. Per germline, CDR1 MDHEN and CDR2 SYDVKM. CDR3 DNA: TGTGCCAGCAGTTTACCGGGACAGGGCTCCTACGAGCAGTACTTC. This codes for CASSLPGQGSYEQYF.

The rearrangement joins TRBV30 to TRBJ1-6, with TRBD1 identical over 7 bases. The germline V gene has CDR1 GTSNPN and CDR2 SVGIG (reference sequence). After removal of 5 bases from V and 10 bases from J, the junction contained 8 bases not matched to a gene. The CDR3 is made up of 13 amino acids. The CDR3 reads CAWGQGGGSPLHF. For the CDR3, the DNA is TGTGCCTGGGGGCAGGGGGGCGGATCACCCCTCCACTTT.

This sequence joins TRBV10-3 and TRBJ1-2, with D perhaps matching TRBD1 (6 bases). Per the germline V gene, CDR1 is ENHRY and CDR2 is SYGVKD. Trimming pared 3 bases from V and 0 bases from J, leaving 14 bases between. This CDR3 contains 16 residues. CDR3 nucleotides: TGTGCCATCAGTGATCCGACCGGGACAACTAACTATGGCTACACCTTC. Translating it yields CAISDPTGTTNYGYTF.

This chain joins TRBV28 and TRBJ2-5, with 12 bases that match TRBD2. From germline, CDR1 is MDHEN and CDR2 SYDVKM. The CDR3 is 14 residues long. Unmatched junction bases numbered 5, after V lost 11 bases and J lost 1 base. CDR3 in DNA: TGTGCCTCCGGACTAGCGGGAATCCAAGAGACCCAGTACTTC. Its translation: CASGLAGIQETQYF.

This rearrangement joins TRBV6-5 to TRBJ1-6; D uncertain. Per the germline V gene, CDR1 is MNHEY and CDR2 is SVGAGI. The germline V and J ends were trimmed by 6 bases and 6 bases, with 6 bases remaining between them. The CDR3 has 12 residues. CDR3 residues: CASRSRNSPLHF. The CDR3 nucleotides are TGTGCCAGCAGATCGCGTAATTCACCCCTCCACTTT.

The V gene is TRBV2, the J gene TRBJ1-5; weak D call: TRBD1 (5 bases). Per germline, CDR1 SNHLY and CDR2 FYNNEI. The CDR3 totals 13 residues. V lost 7 bases to trimming and J lost 0 bases, with 7 bases between them. The CDR3: CASIRDSNQPQHF. CDR3 in DNA: TGTGCCAGCATCAGGGATAGCAATCAGCCCCAGCATTTT. Supplemented by reference TRBV2 and TRBJ1-5, the full variable domain reads EPEVTQTPSHQVTQMGQEVILRCVPISNHLYFYWYRQILGQKVEFLVSFYNNEISEKSEIFDDQFSVERPDGSNFTLKIRSTKLEDSAMYFCASIRDSNQPQHFGDGTRLSIL.

The chain has TRBV10-3 and TRBJ2-5; 9 nucleotides match TRBD2. Trimming cost V 0 bases and J 4 bases; bases outside gene matches: 3. CDR1 is ENHRY, CDR2 SYGVKD, per germline. The CDR3 contains 15 residues. The CDR3 sequence is CAISESISGGETQYF. The CDR3 DNA is TGTGCCATCAGTGAGTCAATTAGCGGGGGAGAGACCCAGTACTTC.

A word on this clone: The junction differs from germline at one of its ends, possibly a read error. The V gene is TRBV2, the J gene TRBJ2-7; weak D call: TRBD1 (6 bases). Germline CDR1 and CDR2: SNHLY and FYNNEI. The CDR3 contains 14 residues. The CDR3 nucleotides read TGTGCCAGCAGGGAAGGACAGTCTTCCTACGAGCAGTACTTC. Translating it yields CASREGQSSYEQYF.